Presented here are 5 T cell receptor beta chains from one specimen sequenced in a study of shared clonotypes between healthy human individuals. The assay was immunoSEQ multiplex PCR, and TCRdb's table has in-frame clones only and misses some. The sample shows about 640,000 clones, about three quarters of them seen only once. The sample taken for sequencing was memory CD4+ T cells sorted from blood. Subset noted: CD45RA-negative fraction. The origin of the receptors is a young woman in good health.

In regard to this clone: The sample carries other DNA sequences with the same CDR3. This chain links TRBV28 with TRBJ1-2; the D is unclear. Between the trimmed V and J ends, which lost 5 bases and 5 bases, there was a span of 9 bases. Germline values: CDR1 MDHEN, CDR2 SYDVKM. The length of the CDR3 is 12 residues. The CDR3 loop is CASSPGIYGYTF. CDR3 nucleotide sequence: TGTGCCAGCAGTCCGGGGATTTATGGCTACACCTTC.

The chain couples TRBV28 to TRBJ1-2; D is ambiguous. The germline gives CDR1 MDHEN, CDR2 SYDVKM. V dropped 4 bases and J dropped 1 base, with 4 bases sitting between them. CDR3 length: 12 residues. This CDR3 is CASSSVNYGYTF. The CDR3 DNA reads TGTGCCAGCAGTTCGGTTAACTATGGCTACACCTTC.

This clone was seen a single time. The rearrangement uses TRBV7-9 and TRBJ1-1; TRBD1 is a possible D gene (5 bases). Trimming pared 2 bases from V and 6 bases from J, leaving 10 bases between. This CDR3 has 13 residues. In germline, CDR1 is SEHNR, CDR2 FQNEAQ (reference sequence). Here the CDR3 reads CASSLSAGSEAFF. In nucleotides, the CDR3 is TGTGCCAGCAGCTTAAGTGCAGGGTCTGAAGCTTTCTTT.

The gene calls are TRBV5-1 and TRBJ2-3; TRBD1 might be the D (6 bases). Trimming removed 4 bases from V and 7 bases from J, with 16 bases in between. The CDR3 is 14 amino acids. Germline assignment: CDR1 SGHRS and CDR2 YFSETQ. The CDR3 nucleotides read TGCGCCAGCAGCCGGGACGGACAGTTAAATACGCAGTATTTT. Amino acid sequence: CASSRDGQLNTQYF.

As for this clone: The sample carries other DNA sequences with the same CDR3. The chain couples TRBV20-1 to TRBJ2-7, with TRBD2 as a possible D gene (6 bases). Germline values: CDR1 DFQATT, CDR2 SNEGSKA (reference sequence). The CDR3 length is 11 residues. V shed 6 bases and J shed 3 bases, with 9 bases lying between them. In DNA form, the CDR3 reads TGCAGTGCGAGCGGGCACTACGAGCAGTACTTC. It codes for CSASGHYEQYF.